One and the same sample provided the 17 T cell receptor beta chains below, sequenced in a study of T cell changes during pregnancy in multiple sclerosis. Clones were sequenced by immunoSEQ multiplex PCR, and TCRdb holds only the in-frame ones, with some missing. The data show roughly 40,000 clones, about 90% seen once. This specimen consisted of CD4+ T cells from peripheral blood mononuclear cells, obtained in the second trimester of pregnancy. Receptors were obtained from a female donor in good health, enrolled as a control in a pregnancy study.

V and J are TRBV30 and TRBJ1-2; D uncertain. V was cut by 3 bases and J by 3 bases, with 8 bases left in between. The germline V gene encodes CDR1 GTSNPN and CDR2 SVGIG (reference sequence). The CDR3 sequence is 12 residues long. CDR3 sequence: CAWRGSYYGYTF. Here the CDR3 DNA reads TGTGCCTGGAGGGGGAGTTACTATGGCTACACCTTC.

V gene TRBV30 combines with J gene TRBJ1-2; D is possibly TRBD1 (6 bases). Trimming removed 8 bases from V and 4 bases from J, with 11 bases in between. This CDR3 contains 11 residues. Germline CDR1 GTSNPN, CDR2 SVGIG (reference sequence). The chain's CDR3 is CAVRDTYGYTF. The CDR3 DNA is TGTGCCGTACGGGACACCTATGGCTACACCTTC.

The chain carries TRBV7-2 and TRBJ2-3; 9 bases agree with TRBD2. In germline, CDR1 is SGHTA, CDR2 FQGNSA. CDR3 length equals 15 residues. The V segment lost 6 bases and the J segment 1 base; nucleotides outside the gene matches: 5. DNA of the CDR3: TGTGCCAGCAGATCGCGGACTAGCGGCACAGATACGCAGTATTTT. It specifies CASRSRTSGTDTQYF.

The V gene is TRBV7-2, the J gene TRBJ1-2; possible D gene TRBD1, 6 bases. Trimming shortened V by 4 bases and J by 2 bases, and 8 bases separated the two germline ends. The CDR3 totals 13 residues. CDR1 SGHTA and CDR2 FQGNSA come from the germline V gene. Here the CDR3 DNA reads TGTGCCAGCAGCTCCGGGACAAACTATGGCTACACCTTC. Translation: CASSSGTNYGYTF.

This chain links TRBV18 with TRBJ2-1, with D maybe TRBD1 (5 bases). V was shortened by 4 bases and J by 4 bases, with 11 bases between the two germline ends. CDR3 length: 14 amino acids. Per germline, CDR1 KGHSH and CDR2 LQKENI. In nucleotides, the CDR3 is TGTGCCAGCTCACGGACACAAGAATACAATGAGCAGTTCTTC. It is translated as CASSRTQEYNEQFF. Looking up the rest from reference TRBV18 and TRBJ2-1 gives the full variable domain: NAGVMQNPRHLVRRRGQEARLRCSPMKGHSHVYWYRQLPEEGLKFMVYLQKENIIDESGMPKERFSAEFPKEGPSILRIQQVVRGDSAAYFCASSRTQEYNEQFFGPGTRLTVL.

In DNA form, the CDR3 reads TGTGCCAGCAGCCCCCACTACGAGCAGTACTTC. Protein sequence: CASSPHYEQYF. J is TRBJ2-7 and V is TRBV5-4; D gene unclear. The CDR3 contains 11 residues. Germline V gene lookup returns CDR1 SGHNT and CDR2 YYREEE (reference sequence). The germline V and J ends were trimmed by 4 bases and 3 bases, with 5 bases remaining between them.

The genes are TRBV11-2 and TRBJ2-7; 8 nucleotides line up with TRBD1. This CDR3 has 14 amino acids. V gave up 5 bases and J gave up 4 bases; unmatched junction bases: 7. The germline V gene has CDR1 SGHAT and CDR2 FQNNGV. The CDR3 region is CASSRTGGRYEQYF. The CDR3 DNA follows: TGTGCCAGCAGCCGTACAGGGGGTAGGTACGAGCAGTACTTC.

The CDR3 region is CASSNRASGTTEQFF. CDR3 DNA sequence: TGTGCCAGCAGCAATAGGGCTAGCGGGACCACTGAGCAGTTCTTC. The V gene is TRBV7-6, the J gene TRBJ2-1; 9 nucleotides align to TRBD2. The trim removed 5 bases at V and 9 bases at J, leaving 11 bases unmatched. The CDR3 loop spans 15 amino acids. Germline CDR1 reads SGHVS; CDR2 reads FNYEAQ.

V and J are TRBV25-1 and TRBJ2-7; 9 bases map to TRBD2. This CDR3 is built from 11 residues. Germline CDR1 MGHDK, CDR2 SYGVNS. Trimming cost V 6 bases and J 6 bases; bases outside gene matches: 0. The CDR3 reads CASRTSGEQYF. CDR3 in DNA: TGTGCCAGCAGGACTAGCGGCGAGCAGTACTTC.

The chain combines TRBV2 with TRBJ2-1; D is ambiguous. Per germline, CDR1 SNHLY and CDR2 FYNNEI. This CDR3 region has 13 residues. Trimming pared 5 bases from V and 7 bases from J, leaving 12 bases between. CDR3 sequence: CASSSGNLNEQFF. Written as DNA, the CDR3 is TGTGCCAGCAGTTCCGGTAATTTAAATGAGCAGTTCTTC.

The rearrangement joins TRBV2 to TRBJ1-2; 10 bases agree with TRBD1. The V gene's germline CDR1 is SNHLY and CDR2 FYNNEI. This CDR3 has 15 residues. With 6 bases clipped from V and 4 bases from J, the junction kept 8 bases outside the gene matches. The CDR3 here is CASSPGQGRIYGYTF. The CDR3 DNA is TGTGCCAGCAGCCCGGGACAGGGGCGGATCTATGGCTACACCTTC.

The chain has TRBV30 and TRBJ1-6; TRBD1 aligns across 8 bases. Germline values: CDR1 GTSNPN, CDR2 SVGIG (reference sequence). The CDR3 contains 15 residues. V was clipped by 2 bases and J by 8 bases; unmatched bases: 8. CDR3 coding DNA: TGTGCCTGGAGTTCCAGTGGGACAGGTTATTCACCCCTCCACTTT. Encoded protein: CAWSSSGTGYSPLHF.

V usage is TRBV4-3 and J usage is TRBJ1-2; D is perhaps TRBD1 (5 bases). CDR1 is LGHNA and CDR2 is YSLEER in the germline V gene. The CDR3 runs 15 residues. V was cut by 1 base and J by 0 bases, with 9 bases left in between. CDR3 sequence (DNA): TGCGCCAGCAGCCAAGCGAGCAGGGCTAACTATGGCTACACCTTC. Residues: CASSQASRANYGYTF.

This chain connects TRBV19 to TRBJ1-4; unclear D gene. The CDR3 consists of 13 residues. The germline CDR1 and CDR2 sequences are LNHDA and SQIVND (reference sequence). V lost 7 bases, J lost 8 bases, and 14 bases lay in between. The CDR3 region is CASKAFGEEKLFF. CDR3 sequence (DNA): TGTGCCAGTAAAGCTTTTGGGGAGGAAAAACTGTTTTTT.

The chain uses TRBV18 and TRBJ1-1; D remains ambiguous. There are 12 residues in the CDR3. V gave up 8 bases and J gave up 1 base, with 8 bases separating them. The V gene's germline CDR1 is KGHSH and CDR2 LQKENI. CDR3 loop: CASGSGNTEAFF. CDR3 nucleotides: TGTGCCAGCGGATCGGGGAACACTGAAGCTTTCTTT.

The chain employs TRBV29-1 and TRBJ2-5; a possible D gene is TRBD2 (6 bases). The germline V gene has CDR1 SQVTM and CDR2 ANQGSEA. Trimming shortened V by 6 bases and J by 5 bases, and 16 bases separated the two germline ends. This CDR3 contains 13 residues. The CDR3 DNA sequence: TGCAGCGTCCGCTGGGCGGGAACGGAGACCCAGTACTTC. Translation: CSVRWAGTETQYF.

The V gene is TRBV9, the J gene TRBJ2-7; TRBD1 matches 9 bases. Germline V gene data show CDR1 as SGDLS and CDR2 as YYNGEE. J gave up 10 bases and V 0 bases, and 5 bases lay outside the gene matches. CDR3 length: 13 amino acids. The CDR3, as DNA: TGTGCCAGCAGCGTAGTGGGGACAGGGAACCAGTACTTC. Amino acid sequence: CASSVVGTGNQYF.